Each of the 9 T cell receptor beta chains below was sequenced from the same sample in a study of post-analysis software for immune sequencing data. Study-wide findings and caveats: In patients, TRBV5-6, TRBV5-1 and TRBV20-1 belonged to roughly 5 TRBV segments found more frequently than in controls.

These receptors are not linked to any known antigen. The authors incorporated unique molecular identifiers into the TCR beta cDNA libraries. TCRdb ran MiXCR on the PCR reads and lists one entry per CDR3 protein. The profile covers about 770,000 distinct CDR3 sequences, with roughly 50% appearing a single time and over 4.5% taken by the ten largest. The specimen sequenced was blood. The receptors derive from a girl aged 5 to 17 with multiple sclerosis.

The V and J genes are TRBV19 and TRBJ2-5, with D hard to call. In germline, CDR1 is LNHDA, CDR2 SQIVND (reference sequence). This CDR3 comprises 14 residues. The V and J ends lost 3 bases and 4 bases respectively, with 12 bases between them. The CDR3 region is CASSIDVVAETQYF. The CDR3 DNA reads TGTGCCAGTAGTATCGATGTAGTCGCAGAGACCCAGTACTTC.

The CDR3 sequence: CSVASHGVGTEAFF. The CDR3 DNA reads TGCAGCGTCGCCTCCCACGGGGTCGGGACTGAAGCTTTCTTT. The chain is built from TRBV29-1 and TRBJ1-1; D gene uncertain. The V end lost 6 bases, the J end lost 5 bases, and 19 bases lay between the germline ends. The CDR3 loop spans 14 amino acids. CDR1 is SQVTM, CDR2 ANQGSEA, per germline. The full variable domain, completed using reference TRBV29-1 and TRBJ1-1, is SAVISQKPSRDICQRGTSLTIQCQVDSQVTMMFWYRQQPGQSLTLIATANQGSEATYESGFVIDKFPISRPNLTFSTLTVSNMSPEDSSIYLCSVASHGVGTEAFFGQGTRLTVV.

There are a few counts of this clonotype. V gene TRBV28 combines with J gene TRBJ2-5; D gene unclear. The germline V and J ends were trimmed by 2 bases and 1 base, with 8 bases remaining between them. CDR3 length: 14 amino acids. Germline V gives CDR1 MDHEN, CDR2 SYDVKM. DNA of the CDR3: TGTGCCAGCAGTTTACCTCAGCCCCAAGAGACCCAGTACTTC. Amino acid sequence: CASSLPQPQETQYF. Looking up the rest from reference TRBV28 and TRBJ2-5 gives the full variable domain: DVKVTQSSRYLVKRTGEKVFLECVQDMDHENMFWYRQDPGLGLRLIYFSYDVKMKEKGDIPEGYSVSREKKERFSLILESASTNQTSMYLCASSLPQPQETQYFGPGTRLLVL.

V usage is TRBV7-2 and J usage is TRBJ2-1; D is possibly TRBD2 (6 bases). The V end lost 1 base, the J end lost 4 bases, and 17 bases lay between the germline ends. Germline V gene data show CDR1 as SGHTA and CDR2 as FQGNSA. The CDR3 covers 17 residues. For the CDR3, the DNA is TGTGCCAGCAGCTTAGTGGCGGGGTCTAGCGCGTACAATGAGCAGTTCTTC. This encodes CASSLVAGSSAYNEQFF.

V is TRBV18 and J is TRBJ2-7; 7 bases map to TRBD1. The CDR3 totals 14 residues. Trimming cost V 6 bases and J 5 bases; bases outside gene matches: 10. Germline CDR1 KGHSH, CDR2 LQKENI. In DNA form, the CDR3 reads TGTGCCAGCTCCCCCCGGGACAGAATTCACGAGCAGTACTTC. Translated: CASSPRDRIHEQYF.

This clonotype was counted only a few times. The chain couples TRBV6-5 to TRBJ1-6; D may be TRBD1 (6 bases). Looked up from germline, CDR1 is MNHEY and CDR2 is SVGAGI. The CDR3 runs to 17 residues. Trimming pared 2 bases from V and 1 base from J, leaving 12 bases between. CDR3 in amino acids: CASSYKGVSSYNSPLHF. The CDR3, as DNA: TGTGCCAGCAGTTACAAGGGGGTATCGTCCTATAATTCACCCCTCCACTTT.

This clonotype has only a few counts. The CDR3 protein is CASSGDGDSYNEQFF. The CDR3 nucleotides read TGTGCCAGCAGCGGAGACGGTGACTCCTACAATGAGCAGTTCTTC. The chain has TRBV9 and TRBJ2-1, with no clear D. The germline V and J ends were trimmed by 3 bases and 0 bases, with 10 bases remaining between them. Germline assignment: CDR1 SGDLS and CDR2 YYNGEE. CDR3 length: 15 amino acids.

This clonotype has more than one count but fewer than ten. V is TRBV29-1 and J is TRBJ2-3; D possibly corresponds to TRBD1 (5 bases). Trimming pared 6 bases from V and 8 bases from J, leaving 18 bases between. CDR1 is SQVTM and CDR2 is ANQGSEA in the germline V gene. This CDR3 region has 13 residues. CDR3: CSVKGIIAVTQYF. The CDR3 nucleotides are TGCAGCGTCAAGGGGATCATCGCTGTTACGCAGTATTTT.

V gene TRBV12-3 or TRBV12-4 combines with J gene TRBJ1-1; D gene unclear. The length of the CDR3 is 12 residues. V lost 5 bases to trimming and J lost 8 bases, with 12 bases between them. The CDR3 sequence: CASSPTSHEAFF. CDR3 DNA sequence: TGTGCCAGCAGTCCCACATCCCACGAAGCTTTCTTT.